This TCR beta chain is from a study of OX40 agonist ivuxolimab in advanced cancers. Study as a whole: Three patients showed partial responses: one hepatocellular carcinoma and two cutaneous melanoma cases.

Profiled with immunoSEQ multiplex PCR; TCRdb holds only in-frame clones, not every one. The sample lists 70,000 to 95,000 clones; roughly 91% were seen once. This sequence was found in an adult with an advanced solid tumor such as melanoma, head and neck, liver or kidney cancer. The source material was CD4+ or CD8+ T cells sorted from blood, sampled in a trial of the OX40 agonist ivuxolimab.

CDR3 residues: CASSELRQGAANTGELFF. CDR3 in DNA: TGTGCCAGCAGTGAACTCCGGCAGGGGGCAGCGAACACCGGGGAGCTGTTTTTT. The chain links TRBV6-1 to TRBJ2-2, with TRBD1 matching over 8 bases. V lost 2 bases and J lost 0; bases outside the gene matches: 8. CDR1 is MNHNS, CDR2 SASEGT, per germline. CDR3 length: 18 residues.